Listed below are T cell receptor beta chains from one sample, sequenced in a study of Ad26.COV2.S vaccination and SARS-CoV-2 variants. TCRdb keeps only in-frame clones here, not all; method: immunoSEQ multiplex PCR. The sample lists about 400,000 clones, around 92% occurring once. Specimen: peripheral blood, collected in a trial of Ad26.COV2.S vaccine versus placebo. The receptors derive from a person aged 18-60 years who received the Ad26.COV2.S COVID-19 vaccine or a placebo. CDR3s include the opening cysteine and the closing phenylalanine or tryptophan. D genes are given only for firm matches. For some rows the clone size is stated as once, few or many, or as a class when expanded; others skip it.

-,TRBV4-3,TRBJ2-7,-,18,CASSQEMLLGQFSYEQYF,TGCGCCAGCAGCCAGGAAATGTTGTTGGGACAATTCTCCTACGAGCAGTACTTC
-,TRBV4-3,TRBJ1-2,-,15,CASSQDFGGSYGYTF,TGCGCCAGCAGCCAAGATTTCGGGGGGAGCTATGGCTACACCTTC
-,TRBV3-1/TRBV3-2,TRBJ2-7,TRBD2,15,CASSHPSGGKYEQYF,TGTGCCAGCAGCCATCCGAGCGGGGGGAAGTACGAGCAGTACTTC
-,TRBV11-2,TRBJ2-7,-,14,CASSLNGGAVSEYF,TGTGCCAGCAGCTTAAATGGGGGGGCCGTGTCAGAGTACTTC
few,TRBV3-1/TRBV3-2,TRBJ1-1,-,13,CASSGRMNTEAFF,TGTGCCAGCTCGGGACGGATGAACACTGAAGCTTTCTTT
-,TRBV6-5,TRBJ1-1,TRBD1,13,CASHPGQGARAFF,TGTGCCAGTCACCCGGGACAGGGGGCTCGGGCTTTCTTT
-,TRBV18,TRBJ1-1,-,14,CASSPGRPNTEAFF,TGTGCCAGCTCACCTGGGAGGCCGAACACTGAAGCTTTCTTT
few,TRBV7-9,TRBJ1-6,-,14,CASSLKGIGSPLHF,TGTGCCAGCAGCTTAAAGGGAATTGGTTCACCCCTCCACTTT
-,TRBV7-9,TRBJ2-3,-,16,CASRPGPLPSTDTQYF,TGTGCCAGCAGACCCGGGCCGTTACCGAGCACAGATACGCAGTATTTT
few,TRBV7-9,TRBJ2-1,TRBD2,14,CASSFRTSINEQFF,TGTGCCAGCAGCTTTCGGACTAGCATAAATGAGCAGTTCTTC
-,TRBV7-6,TRBJ2-1,-,14,CASSLAGGLYEQFF,TGTGCCAGCAGCTTAGCGGGGGGCCTGTACGAGCAGTTCTTC
-,TRBV4-1,TRBJ1-6,-,12,CASSHSQSPLHF,TGCGCCAGCAGCCATAGCCAGTCACCCCTCCACTTT
-,TRBV4-3,TRBJ2-2,TRBD1,16,CASSHRGQGNTGELFF,TGCGCCAGCAGCCACCGGGGACAGGGTAACACCGGGGAGCTGTTTTTT
-,TRBV11-2,TRBJ1-6,TRBD1,14,CATTNRQGNSPLHF,TGTGCCACTACAAACCGACAGGGGAATTCACCCCTCCACTTT
-,TRBV2,TRBJ1-1,-,11,CASTVRVEAFF,TGTGCCAGCACCGTAAGAGTTGAAGCTTTCTTT
-,TRBV4-1,TRBJ2-7,-,15,CASSQTWDGSYEQYF,TGCGCCAGCAGCCAGACTTGGGACGGATCCTACGAGCAGTACTTC
once,TRBV6-5,TRBJ2-7,-,14,CASSYSVGPYEQYF,TGTGCCAGCAGTTACTCAGTGGGTCCCTACGAGCAGTACTTC
-,TRBV30,TRBJ1-4,TRBD1,13,CAFQDRGRLELFF,TGTGCCTTTCAGGACAGGGGAAGGCTCGAACTGTTTTTT
-,TRBV28,TRBJ1-1,-,13,CASSTTENTEAFF,TGTGCCAGCAGCACAACAGAGAACACTGAAGCTTTCTTT
once,TRBV25-1,TRBJ1-6,-,15,CASSEDTGINSPLHF,TGTGCCAGCAGTGAGGACACCGGAATCAATTCACCCCTCCACTTT
-,TRBV19,TRBJ2-1,TRBD2,15,CASTLLAGGPNEQFF,TGTGCCAGTACTCTACTAGCGGGGGGGCCTAATGAGCAGTTCTTC
-,TRBV27,TRBJ2-1,TRBD2,13,CASRAGDYNEQFF,TGTGCCAGCAGGGCGGGAGATTACAATGAGCAGTTCTTC
-,TRBV19,TRBJ2-1,TRBD2,14,CASSRAGGYNEQFF,TGTGCCAGTAGTCGGGCGGGGGGGTACAATGAGCAGTTCTTC
few,TRBV9,TRBJ1-5,-,15,CASSFGQGNNQPQHF,TGTGCCAGCAGCTTCGGTCAGGGAAACAATCAGCCCCAGCATTTT
once,TRBV19,TRBJ1-4,-,17,CASSFLLDSRVNEKLFF,TGTGCCAGTAGTTTTTTATTGGACAGCAGAGTCAATGAAAAACTGTTTTTT
-,TRBV5-1,TRBJ1-2,TRBD1,17,CASSWEIYDRGRDGYTF,TGCGCCAGCAGCTGGGAAATTTACGACAGGGGGCGAGATGGCTACACCTTC